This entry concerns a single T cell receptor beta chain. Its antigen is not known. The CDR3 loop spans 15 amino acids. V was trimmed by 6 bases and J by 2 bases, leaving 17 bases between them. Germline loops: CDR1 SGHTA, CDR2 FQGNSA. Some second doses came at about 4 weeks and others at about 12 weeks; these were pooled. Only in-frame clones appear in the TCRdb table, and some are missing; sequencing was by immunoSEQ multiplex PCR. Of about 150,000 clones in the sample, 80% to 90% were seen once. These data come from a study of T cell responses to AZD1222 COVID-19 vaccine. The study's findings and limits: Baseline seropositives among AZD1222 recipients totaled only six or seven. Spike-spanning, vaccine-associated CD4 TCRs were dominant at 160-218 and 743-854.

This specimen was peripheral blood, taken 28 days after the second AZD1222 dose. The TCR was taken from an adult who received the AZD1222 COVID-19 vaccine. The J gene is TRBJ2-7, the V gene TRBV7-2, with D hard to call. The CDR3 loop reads CASSRLGIRAYEQYF. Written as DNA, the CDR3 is TGTGCCAGCAGTCGTCTGGGGATCCGGGCCTACGAGCAGTACTTC.